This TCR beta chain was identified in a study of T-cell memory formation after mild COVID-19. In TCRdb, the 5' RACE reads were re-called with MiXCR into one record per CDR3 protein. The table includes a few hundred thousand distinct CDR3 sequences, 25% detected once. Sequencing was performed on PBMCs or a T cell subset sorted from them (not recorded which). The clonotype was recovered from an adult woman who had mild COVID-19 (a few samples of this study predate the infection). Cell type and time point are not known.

CDR3 in amino acids: CASSLRQLQETQYF. The CDR3 bases are TGTGCCAGCAGCTTACGGCAGCTCCAAGAGACCCAGTACTTC. This rearrangement joins TRBV7-8 to TRBJ2-5; D is undetermined. This CDR3 comprises 14 residues. V dropped 2 bases and J dropped 1 base, with 8 bases sitting between them. CDR1 and CDR2 from the germline V gene are SGHVS and FQNEAQ.